The 10 T cell receptor beta chains below all came from one sample that was sequenced in a study of early T cells in non-severe SARS-CoV-2 infection. Using its own MiXCR run on the 5' RACE reads, TCRdb lists one record per CDR3 protein. The data contain about 77,000 distinct CDR3 sequences, 9% to 15% of them seen just once; the ten biggest clones take up roughly a sixth. Material: whole blood, obtained at baseline. All receptors derive from an adult who was a healthcare worker with PCR-confirmed SARS-CoV-2 infection or an uninfected control (not recorded which). The donor label of this sample is uncertain.

This clonotype turned up a few times. V is TRBV19 and J is TRBJ2-3; tentatively, D is TRBD1 (5 bases). From germline, CDR1 is LNHDA and CDR2 SQIVND (reference sequence). The germline V and J ends were trimmed by 5 bases and 4 bases, with 10 bases remaining between them. CDR3 size: 13 residues. CDR3 in amino acids: CASSPSTADTQYF. CDR3 nucleotide sequence: TGTGCCAGTAGTCCCTCGACAGCAGATACGCAGTATTTT.

This clonotype was detected ten times or more. The rearrangement joins TRBV7-3 to TRBJ2-3, with D possibly being TRBD2 (5 bases). This CDR3 is built from 18 residues. V lost 0 bases to trimming and J lost 1 base, with 17 bases between them. Germline CDR1 reads SGHTA; CDR2 reads FQGTGA. CDR3 protein: CASSLTRDPLSGTDTQYF. CDR3 bases: TGTGCCAGCAGCTTAACGAGGGATCCATTATCAGGCACAGATACGCAGTATTTT.

The chain combines TRBV12-3 or TRBV12-4 with TRBJ1-5; D ambiguous. CDR3 length equals 14 residues. V was clipped by 1 base and J by 11 bases, with 15 bases between them. The CDR3 coding sequence is TGTGCCAGCAGTTTAGGGTCTGTAAGAGGAGCCCAGCATTTT. Translated, it gives CASSLGSVRGAQHF.

This clonotype was counted many times. This chain uses TRBV11-2 with TRBJ1-1; no firm D call. The CDR3 contains 13 residues. Germline V gene lookup returns CDR1 SGHAT and CDR2 FQNNGV. V lost 2 bases to trimming and J lost 1 base, with 5 bases between them. CDR3 region: CASSLYGNTEAFF. Written as DNA, the CDR3 is TGTGCCAGCAGCTTATACGGGAACACTGAAGCTTTCTTT.

The CDR3: CATSRDSVRLQFF. The DNA of the CDR3 is TGTGCCACCAGCAGAGATTCGGTACGGTTGCAGTTCTTC. The chain combines TRBV15 with TRBJ2-1; D unclear. The germline V gene has CDR1 LNHNV and CDR2 YYDKDF (reference sequence). The V gene lost 0 bases and the J gene lost 12 bases, with 12 bases spanning the gap. This CDR3 spans 13 amino acids.

This clonotype was detected only a few times. The V and J genes are TRBV5-1 and TRBJ2-7; TRBD1 might be the D (7 bases). CDR1 is SGHRS and CDR2 is YFSETQ in the germline V gene. CDR3 length equals 15 residues. V was clipped by 3 bases and J by 5 bases, with 18 bases between them. CDR3 sequence reads: CASSWGDREAHEQYF. The CDR3 DNA is TGCGCCAGCAGCTGGGGTGACAGGGAGGCCCACGAGCAGTACTTC.

J is TRBJ2-1 and V is TRBV20-1; D possibly corresponds to TRBD1 (7 bases). Germline CDR1 is DFQATT and CDR2 is SNEGSKA (reference sequence). The CDR3 totals 14 residues. The V gene lost 2 bases and the J gene lost 4 bases, with 12 bases spanning the gap. The chain's CDR3 is CSARPRGRYNEQFF. The CDR3 region has the DNA TGCAGTGCTAGACCCAGGGGGAGGTACAATGAGCAGTTCTTC.

At least ten counts were recorded for this clonotype. V gene TRBV27 combines with J gene TRBJ2-7; D unresolved. The CDR3 runs to 14 residues. Trimming removed 3 bases from V and 2 bases from J, with 11 bases in between. CDR1 MNHEY and CDR2 SMNVEV come from the germline V gene (reference sequence). The CDR3 coding sequence is TGTGCCAGCAGTTTTGGCAGGCCCCCCTACGAGCAGTACTTC. It is translated as CASSFGRPPYEQYF.

The table lists this clonotype with a few counts. The chain links TRBV5-1 to TRBJ2-5; 7 nucleotides agree with TRBD1. The ends lost 4 bases at V and 5 bases at J; junction bases unmatched: 11. Germline CDR1 SGHRS, CDR2 YFSETQ. The CDR3 has 15 residues. In DNA, the CDR3 is TGCGCCAGCAGCGCCCCGACAGGGAAGCAGGAGACCCAGTACTTC. It codes for CASSAPTGKQETQYF. Together with reference TRBV5-1 and TRBJ2-5, the CDR3 gives the full variable domain: KAGVTQTPRYLIKTRGQQVTLSCSPISGHRSVSWYQQTPGQGLQFLFEYFSETQRNKGNFPGRFSGRQFSNSRSEMNVSTLELGDSALYLCASSAPTGKQETQYFGPGTRLLVL.

The CDR3 loop is CASSLGQRTDTQYF. For the CDR3, the DNA is TGTGCCAGCAGCTTGGGACAGCGCACAGATACGCAGTATTTT. This chain connects TRBV7-3 to TRBJ2-3; TRBD1 aligns across 7 bases. The CDR3 spans 14 residues. CDR1 is SGHTA, CDR2 FQGTGA, per germline. J gave up 1 base and V 3 bases, and 1 base lay outside the gene matches.